This T cell receptor (beta chain) was identified in a study of T cells of healthy individuals. TCRdb called the 5' RACE reads again in MiXCR, with one record for every CDR3 protein. The table lists some 41,000 distinct CDR3 sequences, more than 4.5% of them singletons, with under 10% in the top ten. This clonotype has just a few counts. With V trimmed by 4 bases and J by 1 base, 14 bases remained unmatched. CDR1 and CDR2 from the germline V gene are DFQATT and SNEGSKA (reference sequence). The CDR3 consists of 19 residues. The rearrangement links TRBV20-1 to TRBJ2-3; 13 bases fit TRBD2. This sequence originates from a human donor in good health. Written as DNA, the CDR3 is TGCAGTGCTACGCCACCTTCGGGACTAGCGGGGATGGGCACAGATACGCAGTATTTT. Amino acids: CSATPPSGLAGMGTDTQYF.